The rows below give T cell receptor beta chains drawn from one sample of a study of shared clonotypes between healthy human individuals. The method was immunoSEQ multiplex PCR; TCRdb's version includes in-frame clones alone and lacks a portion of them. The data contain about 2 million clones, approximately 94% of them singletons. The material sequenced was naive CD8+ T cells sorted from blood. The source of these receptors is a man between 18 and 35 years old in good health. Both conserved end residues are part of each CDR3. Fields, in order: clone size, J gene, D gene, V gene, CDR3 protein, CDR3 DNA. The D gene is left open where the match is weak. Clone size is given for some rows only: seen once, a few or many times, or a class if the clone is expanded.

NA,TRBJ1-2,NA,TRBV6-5,CASSYSGAGYGYTF,TGTGCCAGCAGTTACTCCGGGGCAGGCTATGGCTACACCTTC
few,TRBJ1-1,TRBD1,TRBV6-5,CASSSRQGEAFF,TGTGCCAGCAGTTCCCGACAGGGAGAAGCTTTCTTT
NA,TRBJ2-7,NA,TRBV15,CATSRDPGYEQYF,TGTGCCACCAGCAGAGATCCGGGCTACGAGCAGTACTTC
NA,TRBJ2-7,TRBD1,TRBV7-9,CASSPTGGYEQYF,TGTGCCAGCAGCCCGACAGGGGGATACGAGCAGTACTTC
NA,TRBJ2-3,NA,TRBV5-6,CASSSPPLGPPDTQYF,TGTGCCAGCAGCTCGCCCCCATTGGGACCCCCAGATACGCAGTATTTT
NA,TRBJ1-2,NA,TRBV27,CASSPSIGNLNYGYTF,TGTGCCAGCAGTCCGTCGATCGGTAATCTTAACTATGGCTACACCTTC
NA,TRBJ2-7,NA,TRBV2,CASSLDSWPGEQYF,TGTGCCAGCAGTCTGGACTCATGGCCGGGGGAGCAGTACTTC
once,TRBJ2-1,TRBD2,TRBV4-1,CASSPRTSGESSYNEQFF,TGCGCCAGCAGCCCGAGGACTAGCGGAGAGAGCTCCTACAATGAGCAGTTCTTC
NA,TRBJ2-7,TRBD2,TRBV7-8,CASSSGLAGVLREQYF,TGTGCCAGCAGCTCAGGACTAGCGGGAGTTCTTCGCGAGCAGTACTTC
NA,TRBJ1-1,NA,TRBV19,CASSWFFREGIEAFF,TGTGCCAGTAGTTGGTTCTTTCGCGAGGGAATTGAAGCTTTCTTT
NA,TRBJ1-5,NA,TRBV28,CASSLPEINQPQHF,TGTGCCAGCAGTTTACCTGAGATTAATCAGCCCCAGCATTTT
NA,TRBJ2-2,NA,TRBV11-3,CASSSEDGELFF,TGTGCCAGCAGCTCGGAGGACGGGGAGCTGTTTTTT
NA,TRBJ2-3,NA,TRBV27,CASTLTGSTDTQYF,TGTGCCAGCACTCTAACGGGCAGCACAGATACGCAGTATTTT
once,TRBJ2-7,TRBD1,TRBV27,CASSQWSQGYEQYF,TGTGCCAGCAGCCAATGGTCACAGGGGTACGAGCAGTACTTC
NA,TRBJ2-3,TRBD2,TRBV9,CASSPGEGGGRTTDTQYF,TGTGCCAGCAGCCCAGGGGAGGGCGGGGGGCGAACCACAGATACGCAGTATTTT
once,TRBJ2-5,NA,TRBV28,CASTLTGPGAQYF,TGTGCCAGCACCCTGACCGGTCCCGGGGCCCAGTACTTC
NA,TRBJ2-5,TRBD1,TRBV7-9,CASSYAGGQETQYF,TGTGCCAGCAGCTATGCAGGGGGTCAGGAGACCCAGTACTTC
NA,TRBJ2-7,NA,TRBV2,CASKNSNSYEQYF,TGTGCCAGCAAGAACTCAAACTCCTACGAGCAGTACTTC
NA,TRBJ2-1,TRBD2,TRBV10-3,CAISGASGIDNEQFF,TGTGCCATCAGTGGGGCTAGCGGGATCGACAATGAGCAGTTCTTC
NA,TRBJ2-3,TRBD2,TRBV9,CASSVKRPAGRSDTQYF,TGTGCCAGCAGCGTAAAGCGGCCAGCGGGGCGCTCAGATACGCAGTATTTT
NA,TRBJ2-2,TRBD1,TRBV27,CASSIRTGGPTGELFF,TGTGCCAGCAGTATCCGTACAGGGGGGCCCACCGGGGAGCTGTTTTTT
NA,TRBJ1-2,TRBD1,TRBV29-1,CSVERDREQYF,TGCAGCGTTGAACGGGACAGGGAACAATACTTC
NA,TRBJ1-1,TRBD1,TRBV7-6,CASSFRGGQANTEAFF,TGTGCCAGCAGCTTCAGAGGCGGACAGGCGAACACTGAAGCTTTCTTT
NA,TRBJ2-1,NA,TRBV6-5,CASSYRQGQREQFF,TGTGCCAGCAGTTACAGGCAGGGGCAAAGGGAGCAGTTCTTC
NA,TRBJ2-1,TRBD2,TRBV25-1,CASSEGLAGGYEQFF,TGTGCCAGCAGTGAGGGACTAGCGGGAGGGTATGAGCAGTTCTTC
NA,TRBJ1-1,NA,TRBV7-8,CASSLEASNTEAFF,TGTGCCAGCAGCTTAGAAGCGAGTAACACTGAAGCTTTCTTT
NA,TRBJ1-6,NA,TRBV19,CASSILPGTFSPLHF,TGTGCCAGTAGTATTCTCCCAGGGACCTTTTCACCCCTCCACTTT
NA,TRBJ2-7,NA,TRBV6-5,CASSYGLGYEQYF,TGTGCCAGCAGTTACGGTTTAGGGTACGAGCAGTACTTC
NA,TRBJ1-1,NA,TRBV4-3,CASSQDEGEAFF,TGCGCCAGCAGCCAAGATGAGGGGGAAGCTTTCTTT
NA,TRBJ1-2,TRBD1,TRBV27,CASKGQGANYGYTF,TGTGCCAGCAAGGGACAGGGGGCTAACTATGGCTACACCTTC
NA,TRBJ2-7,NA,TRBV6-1,CASSSRTSYEQYF,TGTGCCAGCAGTTCTCGGACCTCCTACGAGCAGTACTTC
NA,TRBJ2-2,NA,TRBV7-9,CASSSPGPEYGELFF,TGTGCCAGCAGCTCCCCGGGACCAGAGTACGGGGAGCTGTTTTTT
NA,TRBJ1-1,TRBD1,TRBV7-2,CASSSDGQVLGVAFF,TGTGCCAGCAGCTCCGATGGACAGGTCCTGGGAGTAGCTTTCTTT
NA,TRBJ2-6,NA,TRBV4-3,CASSQQFSGANVLTF,TGCGCCAGCAGCCAACAATTCTCTGGGGCCAACGTCCTGACTTTC
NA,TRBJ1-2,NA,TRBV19,CASSRNYGYTF,TGTGCCAGTAGTAGGAACTATGGCTACACCTTC
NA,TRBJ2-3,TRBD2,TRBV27,CASSLLAQRGANPDTQYF,TGTGCCAGCAGTTTATTAGCCCAGCGGGGGGCCAATCCAGATACGCAGTATTTT
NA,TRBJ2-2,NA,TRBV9,CASSVEWGWSGTGELFF,TGTGCCAGCAGCGTAGAGTGGGGGTGGTCTGGCACCGGGGAGCTGTTTTTT
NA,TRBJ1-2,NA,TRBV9,CASSPPDREYGYTF,TGTGCCAGCAGCCCCCCGGACAGAGAATATGGCTACACCTTC
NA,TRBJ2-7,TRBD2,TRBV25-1,CASSEYGRGRALDEQYF,TGTGCCAGCAGTGAATACGGTCGAGGGAGGGCCTTGGACGAGCAGTACTTC
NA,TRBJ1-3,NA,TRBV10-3,CAISDTVYSSSGNTIYF,TGTGCCATCAGTGATACAGTGTACTCCTCATCTGGAAACACCATATATTTT
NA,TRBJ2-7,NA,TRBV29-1,CSVEEEGGEQYF,TGCAGCGTTGAAGAGGAAGGAGGCGAGCAGTACTTC
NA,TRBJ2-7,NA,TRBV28,CASSNYEQYF,TGTGCCAGCAGCAACTACGAGCAGTACTTC
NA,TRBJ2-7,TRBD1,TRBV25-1,CASGDRDIGEQYF,TGTGCCAGCGGGGACAGGGACATTGGGGAGCAGTACTTC
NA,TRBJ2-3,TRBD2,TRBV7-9,CASSLTSGDTDTQYF,TGTGCCAGCAGCTTGACTAGCGGGGATACAGATACGCAGTATTTT
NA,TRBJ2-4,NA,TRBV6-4,CASSEVPGSHIQYF,TGTGCCAGCAGCGAGGTACCCGGATCTCACATTCAGTACTTC
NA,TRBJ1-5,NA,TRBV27,CASSSIGGVDQPQHF,TGTGCCAGCAGTTCTATCGGGGGGGTAGATCAGCCCCAGCATTTT
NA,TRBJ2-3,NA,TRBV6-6,CASSYGNWDTQYF,TGTGCCAGCAGTTATGGCAATTGGGATACGCAGTATTTT